These T cell receptor beta chains were read from a single sample in a study of blood T cell repertoires in COVID-19. Assay used: immunoSEQ multiplex PCR; TCRdb lists only in-frame clones, some missing. The repertoire consists of approximately 360,000 clones, with more than 75% occurring once and the leading ten covering around 1.9%. The material sequenced was PBMCs or T cells enriched from blood (not recorded which). The receptors originated from a man aged 35 to 55 in a cohort exposed to, infected with or recovered from COVID-19 (not recorded which). Each CDR3 is given without its conserved first and last residue. Clone size is given for some rows only: seen once, a few or many times, or a class if the clone is expanded.

j_call: TRBJ2-1; v_call: TRBV28; clone_size: -; cdr3_aa: ASRLSQGRNEQF
j_call: TRBJ1-1; v_call: TRBV15; clone_size: -; cdr3_aa: AAGSGQGTEAF
j_call: TRBJ1-6; v_call: TRBV4-2; clone_size: -; cdr3_aa: ASSQGGGMSSPLH
j_call: TRBJ2-2; v_call: TRBV10-3; clone_size: -; cdr3_aa: AVGTGGFNTGELF
j_call: TRBJ2-7; v_call: TRBV5-1; clone_size: once; cdr3_aa: ASSSLAGSSYEQY
j_call: TRBJ1-5; v_call: TRBV5-1; clone_size: -; cdr3_aa: ASSLEGQSHQPQH
j_call: TRBJ2-5; v_call: TRBV5-1; clone_size: -; cdr3_aa: ASSRGQGMETQY
j_call: TRBJ2-2; v_call: TRBV4-2; clone_size: -; cdr3_aa: ASSPLKIAMNTGELF
j_call: TRBJ1-4; v_call: TRBV28; clone_size: -; cdr3_aa: ASSRQGAVEKLF
j_call: TRBJ2-2; v_call: TRBV4-1; clone_size: -; cdr3_aa: ASSQEGLADTGELF
j_call: TRBJ1-2; v_call: TRBV4-1; clone_size: -; cdr3_aa: ASSQTTVLANYGYT
j_call: TRBJ1-4; v_call: TRBV5-8; clone_size: -; cdr3_aa: ASSLGQENEKLF